These T cell receptor beta chains were read from a single sample in a study of blood T cell repertoires in COVID-19. Libraries were prepared by immunoSEQ multiplex PCR; TCRdb keeps only in-frame clonotypes and omits some of them. The sample has about 170,000 clones, around 89% seen once. The sample was peripheral blood. The receptors here all came from a man in his 60s with acute or convalescent COVID-19. Each CDR3 is given with its conserved first and last residue. A D gene is named only where the DNA matches it firmly. Rows give clone size only sometimes, using once, few, many, or a class for an expanded clone.

j_gene,len,d_gene,v_gene,abundance,CDR3nt,CDR3aa
TRBJ1-2,14,-,TRBV24-1,once,TGTGCCACCAGTGCCCGGACAGACTCCACTGGCTACACCTTC,CATSARTDSTGYTF
TRBJ1-2,16,-,TRBV5-4,-,TGTGCCAGCAGCTTGGGGTTGGACAGAGTTAACTATGGCTACACCTTC,CASSLGLDRVNYGYTF
TRBJ2-3,21,-,TRBV5-3,-,TGTGCCAGAAGCCCATATCTTAAAAGGGGGCCGCGGGAAGGGCCCACAGATACGCAGTATTTT,CARSPYLKRGPREGPTDTQYF
TRBJ1-3,17,-,TRBV10-3,-,TGTGCCATCACCGACGAGTTTCCAGGGAAGTCTGGAAACACCATATATTTT,CAITDEFPGKSGNTIYF
TRBJ1-6,14,-,TRBV6-4,-,TGTGCCAGCAACCGGACAGTCTATAATTCACCCCTCCACTTT,CASNRTVYNSPLHF
TRBJ1-2,12,-,TRBV19,once,TGTGCCAGTAGTATAGATCGCAGGGGCTACACCTTC,CASSIDRRGYTF
TRBJ2-2,14,-,TRBV15,few,TGTGCCACCAGCAGCAGGTCGAACACCGGGGAGCTGTTTTTT,CATSSRSNTGELFF
TRBJ1-2,16,TRBD1,TRBV19,few,TGTGCCAGTTCAGACGCCAGGACAGGGGACAACTATGGCTACACCTTC,CASSDARTGDNYGYTF
TRBJ2-2,16,TRBD2,TRBV24-1,-,TGTGCCACCTCCTCGTGGGGGGGACTGAACACCGGGGAGCTGTTTTTT,CATSSWGGLNTGELFF
TRBJ2-1,18,TRBD2,TRBV24-1,-,TGTGCCACCAGTGATTTAGCTAGCGGGAGGACCTCCTACAATGAGCAGTTCTTC,CATSDLASGRTSYNEQFF
TRBJ1-2,11,-,TRBV30,-,TGTGCCTGGGGGCAGGGCTATGGCTACACCTTC,CAWGQGYGYTF
TRBJ1-4,14,-,TRBV18,-,TGTGCCAGCGCGGCAGGGGCAACTAATGAAAAACTGTTTTTT,CASAAGATNEKLFF
TRBJ1-5,13,-,TRBV30,-,TGTGCCTGGAGTGAACAGGGAGATCAGCCCCAGCATTTT,CAWSEQGDQPQHF
TRBJ2-2,15,-,TRBV10-3,-,TGTGCCATCAGTGCTGGGACTTTTAACACCGGGGAGCTGTTTTTT,CAISAGTFNTGELFF
TRBJ1-5,15,-,TRBV13,-,TGTGCCAGCAGCTTAGGCGGGGACGGGGGTCGGCCCCAGCATTTT,CASSLGGDGGRPQHF
TRBJ2-2,15,TRBD1,TRBV5-6,-,TGTGCCAGCAGCTTGTCAGGGGGCAGCACCGGGGAGCTGTTTTTT,CASSLSGGSTGELFF
TRBJ1-1,16,-,TRBV7-2,-,TGTGCCAGCAGCTTATTATTTTCGCGGGCGGGGACTGAAGCTTTCTTT,CASSLLFSRAGTEAFF
TRBJ1-1,12,-,TRBV30,-,TGTGCCTGGAGTGTGCTACAGGAGGAAGCTTTCTTT,CAWSVLQEEAFF
TRBJ1-3,16,-,TRBV19,-,TGTGCCAGTAGTACGCGGACGGGAAGCTCTGGAAACACCATATATTTT,CASSTRTGSSGNTIYF
TRBJ1-1,15,TRBD1,TRBV6-5,few,TGTGCTTTAAAGGGGACAGGGGGCGTAGGCACTGAAGCTTTCTTT,CALKGTGGVGTEAFF
TRBJ1-1,15,TRBD1,TRBV2,-,TGTGCCAGCAGTGAGGGCAGGGGGTTGGTTACTGAAGCTTTCTTT,CASSEGRGLVTEAFF
TRBJ2-7,18,TRBD2,TRBV7-6,-,TGTGCCAGCAGCTTTTCTGCCACCTCCGCGGGAGGCTCATACGAGCAGTACTTC,CASSFSATSAGGSYEQYF
TRBJ1-2,18,-,TRBV7-2,-,TGTGCCAGCAGCTTAGCCCCCAGTACCCGCGGACAGCCTTATGGCTACACCTTC,CASSLAPSTRGQPYGYTF
TRBJ2-5,15,-,TRBV18,-,TGTGCCAGCTCACCACTTGAGATTAGGGGAGAGACCCAGTACTTC,CASSPLEIRGETQYF
TRBJ1-1,16,-,TRBV5-1,once,TGCGCCAGCAGCTCCCTCCCCCCGGGACAGAACACTGAAGCTTTCTTT,CASSSLPPGQNTEAFF